The sequence of this T cell receptor (beta chain) was determined in a study of graft-versus-host responses after intestinal transplantation. On the study more broadly: In this cohort, recipients had multivisceral, liver-intestinal, or isolated intestinal transplants. Every recipient underwent anti-thymocyte globulin induction, then tacrolimus and steroids for approximately 3 years.

TCRdb keeps only in-frame clones here, not all; method: immunoSEQ multiplex PCR. The sample yields approximately 100,000 clones, under 90% seen once. Note on this clone: The antigen remains undetermined.

Germline assignment: CDR1 LNHDA and CDR2 SQIVND (reference sequence). The V gene end was trimmed by 5 bases and the J gene end by 8 bases; junction bases not matched to a gene: 7. The CDR3 is made up of 15 amino acids. The chain joins TRBV19 to TRBJ1-6, with 9 bases lining up with TRBD1. This receptor was obtained from a human donor who received an intestinal transplant. Specimen: unstimulated CD4+ T cells sorted from spleen or lymph node cells, collected before intestinal transplant. As DNA, the CDR3 is TGTGCCAGTAGTCCGACAGGGGGAGCGGATTCACCCCTCCACTTT. Translating it yields CASSPTGGADSPLHF.